The rows below give T cell receptor beta chains drawn from one sample of a study of radiotherapy plus CTLA-4 blockade in lung cancer. Assay: immunoSEQ multiplex PCR; the TCRdb copy retains only in-frame clones and omits some. Among tens of thousands of clones, approximately 83% were seen once, and the ten largest hold about 2%. The starting material was peripheral blood, obtained from a patient treated with radiotherapy plus ipilimumab. The receptors shown here come from a human donor with non-small cell lung cancer who had a partial response to radiotherapy plus ipilimumab. CDR3s include the opening cysteine and the closing phenylalanine or tryptophan. A D gene is named only where the DNA matches it firmly. Clone sizes are given selectively: once, few, many, or a class where the clone is expanded.

d_call clone_size j_call v_call cdr3_length cdr3_nt cdr3_aa
. . TRBJ2-1 TRBV12-5 12 TGTGCTAGTGGTTTGGTAAGGGGTGAGCAGTTCTTC CASGLVRGEQFF
. . TRBJ2-1 TRBV7-2 14 TGTGCCAGCAGCTTAGTGCGGGTTGGTAATGAGCAGTTCTTC CASSLVRVGNEQFF
. . TRBJ1-3 TRBV5-5 12 TGTGCCAGCAGCTGGTCAGGGGACACCATATATTTT CASSWSGDTIYF
TRBD1 . TRBJ2-3 TRBV2 19 TGTGCCAGCAGGACCTCCCCCCTGAGGGACAGGGGAAATACAGATACGCAGTATTTT CASRTSPLRDRGNTDTQYF
TRBD1 . TRBJ1-1 TRBV6-5 14 TGTGCCAGCAGTTACGACAGGGTTGGGACTGAAGCTTTCTTT CASSYDRVGTEAFF
TRBD2 . TRBJ2-3 TRBV30 13 TGTGCCTGGAGGCGGCGGGGGACAGATACGCAGTATTTT CAWRRRGTDTQYF
. . TRBJ1-1 TRBV6-1 14 TGTGCCAGCATGAGAGACCGGGGGAGCGCTGAAGCTTTCTTT CASMRDRGSAEAFF
TRBD1 once TRBJ1-1 TRBV7-2 17 TGTGCCAGCAGCTTAGGCGGGACAGGGGCTAGGAACACTGAAGCTTTCTTT CASSLGGTGARNTEAFF
. . TRBJ1-2 TRBV19 15 TGTGCCAGTAAGACGACAGTTAGAGCTAACTATGGCTACACCTTC CASKTTVRANYGYTF
TRBD2 . TRBJ2-1 TRBV18 14 TGTGCCAGCTCACCCTGGACTAGCGGTAATGAGCAGTTCTTC CASSPWTSGNEQFF
. . TRBJ1-1 TRBV19 14 TGTGCCAGTATAAGAGCAGGGCTAAGCACTGAAGCTTTCTTT CASIRAGLSTEAFF
. . TRBJ2-1 TRBV18 15 TGTGCCAGCTCACCACGGAATTCCGTAGCCAATGAGCAGTTCTTC CASSPRNSVANEQFF
TRBD1 . TRBJ1-5 TRBV4-2 14 TGTGCCAGCAGCCAGAGACAGGGGGATTGGCCCCAGCATTTT CASSQRQGDWPQHF
. . TRBJ1-3 TRBV28 15 TGTGCCAGCAGTTTACATGGCAGGCCTGGAAACACCATATATTTT CASSLHGRPGNTIYF
. . TRBJ2-4 TRBV25-1 16 TGTGCCAGCAGTGAGTACGGCGGGTCTAGCCAAAACATTCAGTACTTC CASSEYGGSSQNIQYF
TRBD1 . TRBJ2-5 TRBV10-3 15 TGTGCCATCAGTGGGGGGCCAGGGGGTGAAGAGACCCAGTACTTC CAISGGPGGEETQYF
TRBD2 . TRBJ2-1 TRBV18 16 TGTGCCAGCTCACCAATCACTAGCGGGCATTACAATGAGCAGTTCTTC CASSPITSGHYNEQFF
TRBD1 . TRBJ1-1 TRBV11-2 13 TGTGCCAGCAGCTTAGAACCGACAGGGCAAGCTTTCTTT CASSLEPTGQAFF
. . TRBJ2-1 TRBV7-2 13 TGTGCCAGCAGCTTGCAGGGGTTCAATGAGCAGTTCTTC CASSLQGFNEQFF
TRBD1 . TRBJ1-2 TRBV6-4 15 TGTGCCAGCAGTGAAGGGACAGGCGCTGGCTATGGCTACACCTTC CASSEGTGAGYGYTF
TRBD2 . TRBJ2-7 TRBV6-5 16 TGTGCCAGCAGTTACGTTCGCCCAGCGGGAGTCCCCGAGCAGTACTTC CASSYVRPAGVPEQYF
. . TRBJ2-3 TRBV7-2 16 TGTGCCAGCAGCTTAGGTCTAGCCCCTAGCACAGATACGCAGTATTTT CASSLGLAPSTDTQYF
. . TRBJ2-7 TRBV5-6 14 TGTGCCAGCAGCCCTCGTCCAAGCGCCTACGAGCAGTACTTC CASSPRPSAYEQYF
TRBD2 . TRBJ2-1 TRBV2 14 TGTGCCAGCATACTGAGCGGGAGCAACAATGAGCAGTTCTTC CASILSGSNNEQFF
. . TRBJ2-2 TRBV6-1 14 TGTGCCAGCAGTGGGACCTACAGGGCCGGGGAGCTGTTTTTT CASSGTYRAGELFF
TRBD1 . TRBJ1-1 TRBV7-8 17 TGTGCCAGCAGCTTAGCCCTTACTCGGACAGGGGCCACTGAAGCTTTCTTT CASSLALTRTGATEAFF
. . TRBJ1-3 TRBV7-9 17 TGTGCCAGCAGCTCCCCGGCGGCAGCTCCCTCTGGAAACACCATATATTTT CASSSPAAAPSGNTIYF
. . TRBJ1-1 TRBV15 15 TGTGCCACCAGCAGAGTCGGGCAGGTAGGCGGAGGGGCTTTCTTT CATSRVGQVGGGAFF
. . TRBJ1-5 TRBV6-6 15 TGTGCCAGTCTCTCACGGGGAGGGGTACGGCAGCCCCAGCATTTT CASLSRGGVRQPQHF
. . TRBJ1-1 TRBV9 16 TGTGCCAGCAGCGCCCATCGGGTATCTCTCAACACTGAAGCTTTCTTT CASSAHRVSLNTEAFF
. . TRBJ1-5 TRBV7-2 15 TGTGCCAGCAGCCAAGGGGTGGGGAGCAATCAGCCCCAGCATTTT CASSQGVGSNQPQHF
. few TRBJ1-1 TRBV6-5 13 TGTGCCAGCAGTCTTCGGGGGGACACTGAAGCTTTCTTT CASSLRGDTEAFF
TRBD1 few TRBJ1-1 TRBV10-3 14 TGTGCCATCAGCGGGGACAGGGAGAACACTGAAGCTTTCTTT CAISGDRENTEAFF
. . TRBJ1-5 TRBV18 17 TGTGCCAGCTCACCAAGGTACCGGGAGACTCTCAATCAGCCCCAGCATTTT CASSPRYRETLNQPQHF
TRBD1 . TRBJ2-3 TRBV30 14 TGTGCCTGGAGGGGGACAGGGAATGCAGATACGCAGTATTTT CAWRGTGNADTQYF
TRBD1 . TRBJ1-1 TRBV19 16 TGTGCCAGTAGTATCCGAGGGCAGGGGGCGCGGACTGAAGCTTTCTTT CASSIRGQGARTEAFF
. . TRBJ2-7 TRBV27 18 TGTGCCAGCAGTCCGCAGACCGGGACACTCTTAGCAGCGAGAGAGCAGTACTTC CASSPQTGTLLAAREQYF
. . TRBJ1-2 TRBV28 15 TGTGCCAGCAGGGAAGGACAGAACACTAACTATGGCTACACCTTC CASREGQNTNYGYTF
TRBD2 few TRBJ2-5 TRBV7-9 16 TGTGCCAGCAGCTTGGGACTAGCGGGATCCTCGGGGACCCAGTACTTC CASSLGLAGSSGTQYF
TRBD1 . TRBJ2-3 TRBV2 18 TGTGCCAGCATGGGACAGGGGGCGAGTAGCGGCGATGCAGATACGCAGTATTTT CASMGQGASSGDADTQYF
TRBD1 . TRBJ1-1 TRBV7-2 14 TGTGCCAGCAGTGAGCAGGGGGCCCTCACTGAAGCTTTCTTT CASSEQGALTEAFF
. . TRBJ2-2 TRBV6-5 15 TGTGCCAGCAGCGCGGCAAGGGGTAGCACCGGGGAGCTGTTTTTT CASSAARGSTGELFF
TRBD2 . TRBJ2-1 TRBV9 14 TGTGCCAGCAGCTGGCGGGAGCATTACAATGAGCAGTTCTTC CASSWREHYNEQFF
TRBD1 . TRBJ1-2 TRBV6-1 13 TGTGCCAGCAGGCAGACAGGGGACTATGGCTACACCTTC CASRQTGDYGYTF
TRBD2 . TRBJ2-3 TRBV28 16 TGTGCCGCCAAAAATGGAGCGGGAGTTAGCACAGATACGCAGTATTTT CAAKNGAGVSTDTQYF
TRBD2 large TRBJ2-1 TRBV30 15 TGTGCCTGGAGTGTATTAGCGGGAGGGGGGAATGAGCAGTTCTTC CAWSVLAGGGNEQFF
. . TRBJ2-5 TRBV4-1 16 TGCGCCAGCAGCCAAGCCGGCCGACTAGTCCAAGAGACCCAGTACTTC CASSQAGRLVQETQYF
TRBD1 . TRBJ1-1 TRBV2 13 TGTGCCAGCAGTGGACAGGGGTACACTGAAGCTTTCTTT CASSGQGYTEAFF
TRBD2 . TRBJ2-1 TRBV15 15 TGTGCCACCAGCACTCCGGGACTAGCCGTCAATGAGCAGTTCTTC CATSTPGLAVNEQFF
. . TRBJ1-1 TRBV9 16 TGTGCCAGCAGCGTTCTCCTTCCCATCGGGGGCACTGAAGCTTTCTTT CASSVLLPIGGTEAFF
. . TRBJ1-2 TRBV19 14 TGTGCCAGTAGCACTACGGGACAAAGCTATGGCCACACCTTC CASSTTGQSYGHTF
. . TRBJ1-1 TRBV18 13 TGTGCCAGCTCTACAGGGCTTAACACTGAAGCTTTCTTT CASSTGLNTEAFF